Presented here are 27 T cell receptor beta chains from one specimen sequenced in a study of shared clonotypes between healthy human individuals. It was CD45RO-negative cells, positively selected for CCR7, that made up naive CD8 cells, with terminally differentiated effector memory CD45RA+ cells excluded. Libraries were prepared by immunoSEQ multiplex PCR; TCRdb keeps only in-frame clonotypes and omits some of them. In the table there are fewer than 1 million clones, roughly 96% of which are singletons. The sequenced sample consisted of naive CD8+ T cells sorted from blood. These receptors were collected from a man aged 25-45 years in good health.

This clone showed up just once. The V gene is TRBV7-9, the J gene TRBJ1-4, with D maybe TRBD1 (6 bases). V dropped 5 bases and J dropped 0 bases, with 22 bases sitting between them. The germline gives CDR1 SEHNR, CDR2 FQNEAQ (reference sequence). The CDR3 has 19 residues. The CDR3 loop reads CASSPSTVTGYATNEKLFF. For the CDR3, the DNA is TGTGCCAGCAGCCCATCGACAGTTACAGGGTATGCAACTAATGAAAAACTGTTTTTT. Full variable domain (outside the CDR3, taken from reference TRBV7-9 and TRBJ1-4): DTGVSQNPRHKITKRGQNVTFRCDPISEHNRLYWYRQTLGQGPEFLTYFQNEAQLEKSRLLSDRFSAERPKGSFSTLEIQRTEQGDSAMYLCASSPSTVTGYATNEKLFFGSGTQLSVL.

The gene calls are TRBV5-6 and TRBJ2-5; TRBD1 aligns across 8 bases. Unmatched junction bases numbered 7, after V lost 5 bases and J lost 7 bases. Germline values: CDR1 SGHDT, CDR2 YYEEEE. The CDR3 runs to 13 residues. CDR3 in DNA: TGTGCCAGCAGTCCGACAGGGGTGGGGACCCAGTACTTC. This translates into CASSPTGVGTQYF.

The V gene is TRBV11-2, the J gene TRBJ2-1; 9 nucleotides match TRBD2. The CDR3 is made up of 14 amino acids. V lost 3 bases and J lost 6; bases outside the gene matches: 3. Germline loops: CDR1 SGHAT, CDR2 FQNNGV. CDR3 nucleotides: TGTGCCAGCAGCTTTAGCGGGAGCCCCAATGAGCAGTTCTTC. Its translation is CASSFSGSPNEQFF.

This chain joins TRBV18 and TRBJ1-1; D is uncertain. The CDR3 runs 13 residues. V was cut by 4 bases and J by 4 bases, with 10 bases left in between. The V gene's germline CDR1 is KGHSH and CDR2 LQKENI. DNA of the CDR3: TGTGCCAGCTCACTTCTCAAGACCACTGAAGCTTTCTTT. This encodes CASSLLKTTEAFF.

CDR3 residues: CASSLERGSSYEQYF. In nucleotides, the CDR3 is TGTGCCAGCAGCTTGGAGCGGGGAAGTTCCTACGAGCAGTACTTC. The rearrangement uses TRBV5-5 and TRBJ2-7; 7 bases are a match to TRBD2. The germline gives CDR1 SGHKS, CDR2 YYEKEE (reference sequence). J gave up 1 base and V 0 bases, and 4 bases lay outside the gene matches. CDR3 length equals 15 residues.

This rearrangement joins TRBV10-1 to TRBJ2-7, with TRBD2 matching 11 bases. The CDR3 length is 12 residues. Germline V gene sequence: CDR1 WNHNN, CDR2 SYGVQD (reference sequence). Losses at the gene ends were 9 bases for V and 9 bases for J; bases not matched to a gene: 7. CDR3 protein: CARVAGGLGQYF. CDR3 coding DNA: TGCGCCAGAGTAGCGGGAGGGCTAGGGCAGTACTTC.

The V call is TRBV7-2, the J call TRBJ2-7; D is possibly TRBD2 (6 bases). Trimming removed 4 bases from V and 2 bases from J, with 21 bases in between. The CDR3 is 17 amino acids. CDR1 SGHTA and CDR2 FQGNSA come from the germline V gene. DNA for the CDR3: TGTGCCAGCAGCTGGAGCGGGCTGGAGGCTTTCCCCTACGAGCAGTACTTC. It specifies CASSWSGLEAFPYEQYF.

V gene TRBV4-1 combines with J gene TRBJ1-5, with 8 bases identical to TRBD1. Germline CDR1 and CDR2: MGHRA and YSYEKL. The CDR3 is 17 residues long. Unmatched junction bases numbered 8, after V lost 0 bases and J lost 4 bases. The CDR3 loop is CASSQDPGQGTNQPQHF. The CDR3 DNA is TGCGCCAGCAGCCAAGATCCCGGACAGGGCACGAATCAGCCCCAGCATTTT.

In this sample, this clone turned up once. This chain connects TRBV5-6 to TRBJ2-7, with D perhaps TRBD1 (6 bases). Germline CDR1 reads SGHDT; CDR2 reads YYEEEE. The CDR3 has 14 amino acids. Trimming pared 1 base from V and 4 bases from J, leaving 12 bases between. The CDR3 here is CASSLQGFGYEQYF. For the CDR3, the DNA is TGTGCCAGCAGCTTGCAGGGGTTCGGGTACGAGCAGTACTTC. The full variable domain, in which reference TRBV5-6 and TRBJ2-7 provide the parts outside the CDR3, is DAGVTQSPTHLIKTRGQQVTLRCSPKSGHDTVSWYQQALGQGPQFIFQYYEEEERQRGNFPDRFSGHQFPNYSSELNVNALLLGDSALYLCASSLQGFGYEQYFGPGTRLTVT.

The chain employs TRBV7-8 and TRBJ2-7, with D tentatively TRBD2 (7 bases). CDR1 is SGHVS, CDR2 FQNEAQ, per germline. Trimming removed 3 bases from V and 5 bases from J, with 8 bases in between. The CDR3 runs to 12 residues. The CDR3, as DNA: TGTGCCAGCAGCTTGGGGGGGCACGAGCAGTACTTC. Translating it yields CASSLGGHEQYF.

This chain joins TRBV7-6 and TRBJ2-6; 8 bases fit TRBD2. There are 19 residues in the CDR3. J was trimmed by 0 bases and V by 5 bases; bases with no gene match: 12. Germline-derived CDR1 and CDR2 are SGHVS and FNYEAQ. The CDR3 here is CASSTLTSDLSSGANVLTF. The DNA for the CDR3 is TGTGCCAGCAGCACCCTGACTAGCGATCTAAGCTCTGGGGCCAACGTCCTGACTTTC.

For this clone: The same CDR3 also results from other DNA sequences found in this sample. V and J are TRBV6-5 and TRBJ2-7, with D uncertain. The CDR3 contains 13 residues. V gave up 0 bases and J gave up 4 bases, with 7 bases separating them. Germline V CDR1 and CDR2: MNHEY, SVGAGI. CDR3 in amino acids: CASSYSISYEQYF. The CDR3 bases are TGTGCCAGCAGTTACTCGATTTCGTACGAGCAGTACTTC.

The chain combines TRBV9 with TRBJ1-4; D gene unclear. There are 12 residues in the CDR3. In germline, CDR1 is SGDLS, CDR2 YYNGEE. V was pared by 4 bases and J by 8 bases, with 9 bases between. The CDR3 bases are TGTGCCAGCAGCACCACAGCCGAAAAACTGTTTTTT. Protein product: CASSTTAEKLFF.

This clone was detected once. The rearrangement links TRBV7-2 to TRBJ1-2, with 9 bases identical to TRBD1. CDR3 size: 14 residues. Losses at the gene ends were 5 bases for V and 0 bases for J; bases not matched to a gene: 1. From germline, CDR1 is SGHTA and CDR2 FQGNSA. For the CDR3, the DNA is TGTGCCAGCAGCGGACAGGGGCCTAACTATGGCTACACCTTC. Protein product: CASSGQGPNYGYTF. Full variable domain (outside the CDR3, taken from reference TRBV7-2 and TRBJ1-2): GAGVSQSPSNKVTEKGKDVELRCDPISGHTALYWYRQSLGQGLEFLIYFQGNSAPDKSGLPSDRFSAERTGGSVSTLTIQRTQQEDSAVYLCASSGQGPNYGYTFGSGTRLTVV.

Turning to this clone: The same CDR3 can be traced to other DNA sequences in this sample. The V gene is TRBV6-6, the J gene TRBJ1-1; a possible D gene is TRBD1 (5 bases). CDR1 is MNHNY and CDR2 is SVGAGI in the germline V gene (reference sequence). The CDR3 has 14 residues. Deletions cut 2 bases from V and 1 base from J, with 8 bases between. The CDR3 DNA follows: TGTGCCAGCAGTTACCCGACAGAGAACACTGAAGCTTTCTTT. This codes for CASSYPTENTEAFF.

The chain uses TRBV7-8 and TRBJ2-7; 8 bases line up with TRBD1. Germline V gives CDR1 SGHVS, CDR2 FQNEAQ. The CDR3 totals 16 residues. J lost 4 bases, V lost 8 bases, and 16 bases had no gene match. The CDR3, as DNA: TGTGCCAGCTCCGGTGCAGGGGGCCAAGGAAAATACGAGCAGTACTTC. Amino acids: CASSGAGGQGKYEQYF. The variable domain in full, completed from reference TRBV7-8 and TRBJ2-7, reads GAGVSQSPRYKVAKRGQDVALRCDPISGHVSLFWYQQALGQGPEFLTYFQNEAQLDKSGLPSDRFFAERPEGSVSTLKIQRTQQEDSAVYLCASSGAGGQGKYEQYFGPGTRLTVT.

The rearrangement uses TRBV6-6 and TRBJ2-7; D gene uncertain. V was shortened by 2 bases and J by 7 bases, with 9 bases between the two germline ends. Looked up from germline, CDR1 is MNHNY and CDR2 is SVGAGI (reference sequence). CDR3 length equals 12 residues. CDR3 loop: CASSYDGWEQYF. The CDR3 DNA reads TGTGCCAGCAGTTACGACGGATGGGAGCAGTACTTC.

The chain carries TRBV14 and TRBJ2-7; TRBD2 aligns across 11 bases. The germline gives CDR1 SGHDN, CDR2 FVKESK. The CDR3 covers 18 residues. Trimming cost V 0 bases and J 4 bases; bases outside gene matches: 11. The CDR3 reads CASSQDLGRLAGRYEQYF. The CDR3 bases are TGTGCCAGCAGCCAAGATCTTGGGAGACTAGCGGGAAGGTACGAGCAGTACTTC.

V and J are TRBV29-1 and TRBJ2-7; the match to TRBD1 covers 11 bases. Germline-derived CDR1 and CDR2 are SQVTM and ANQGSEA. After removal of 5 bases from V and 5 bases from J, the junction contained 8 bases not matched to a gene. This CDR3 is built from 14 residues. The CDR3 nucleotides read TGCAGCGTTCCCCTGGGACAGGGGGAGGACGAGCAGTACTTC. It yields the protein CSVPLGQGEDEQYF.

CDR3 bases: TGTGCCAGCAGTGCCAGGGGTTTGTACGAGCAGTACTTC. As protein: CASSARGLYEQYF. This chain joins TRBV28 and TRBJ2-7; tentative D call: TRBD1 (6 bases). Germline V gene lookup returns CDR1 MDHEN and CDR2 SYDVKM. Trimming removed 5 bases at V and 4 bases at J, with 12 bases between. The length of the CDR3 is 13 residues.

V is TRBV6-1 and J is TRBJ2-1; D remains ambiguous. This CDR3 has 15 amino acids. Germline V gene sequence: CDR1 MNHNS, CDR2 SASEGT. Trimming took off 5 bases at V and 5 bases at J, with 16 bases between the two ends. The CDR3 bases are TGTGCCAGCAGTACGAGGCCAGTTACACACAATGAGCAGTTCTTC. Protein product: CASSTRPVTHNEQFF.

The chain carries TRBV18 and TRBJ2-7; TRBD1 aligns across 7 bases. The length of the CDR3 is 14 residues. Trimming removed 3 bases from V and 3 bases from J; junction bases left unmatched: 5. Germline CDR1 KGHSH, CDR2 LQKENI. The CDR3 DNA reads TGTGCCAGCTCACCCCCCCGGGACAGCTACGAGCAGTACTTC. Amino acids: CASSPPRDSYEQYF.

J is TRBJ2-1 and V is TRBV11-2; D ambiguous. Deletions cut 0 bases from V and 3 bases from J, with 6 bases between. Germline V gene sequence: CDR1 SGHAT, CDR2 FQNNGV. The CDR3 is 14 residues long. For the CDR3, the DNA is TGTGCCAGCAGCTTAGAGACCAGCTACAATGAGCAGTTCTTC. This codes for CASSLETSYNEQFF.

This clone turned up a few times. This chain joins TRBV5-5 and TRBJ1-1; no reliable D call. CDR3 length: 15 residues. Germline CDR1 and CDR2: SGHKS and YYEKEE (reference sequence). Trimming took 0 bases from V and 3 from J, leaving 12 bases between them. CDR3 nucleotide sequence: TGTGCCAGCAGCTTGGCGGAGCCTGGGGACACTGAAGCTTTCTTT. It yields the protein CASSLAEPGDTEAFF.

The chain uses TRBV7-2 and TRBJ2-7; 8 positions agree with TRBD1. In germline, CDR1 is SGHTA, CDR2 FQGNSA. V shed 0 bases and J 4 bases; nucleotides not matched to a gene: 11. The CDR3 is 17 amino acids. CDR3 loop: CASSLAYPPGGGYEQYF. CDR3 bases: TGTGCCAGCAGCTTAGCGTACCCCCCAGGGGGCGGGTACGAGCAGTACTTC.

V is TRBV6-5 and J is TRBJ2-1, with D possibly being TRBD2 (6 bases). Trimming took 2 bases from V and 10 from J, leaving 9 bases between them. Per the germline V gene, CDR1 is MNHEY and CDR2 is SVGAGI. The CDR3 sequence is 12 residues long. CDR3 sequence: CASSYGGREQFF. The CDR3 DNA sequence: TGTGCCAGCAGTTACGGGGGGAGGGAGCAGTTCTTC.

V and J are TRBV25-1 and TRBJ2-1; D gene uncertain. V lost 2 bases and J lost 3, with 5 bases in between. This CDR3 comprises 13 residues. Per the germline V gene, CDR1 is MGHDK and CDR2 is SYGVNS. CDR3 loop: CASSERIYNEQFF. The CDR3 DNA is TGTGCCAGCAGTGAAAGGATCTACAATGAGCAGTTCTTC.